What follows are 5 T cell receptor beta chains derived from one specimen sequenced in a study of OX40 agonist ivuxolimab in advanced cancers. TCRdb's table, derived via immunoSEQ multiplex PCR, lists solely in-frame clones and lacks some. The sample records more than 50,000 clones, roughly 85% being singletons. The starting material was CD4+ or CD8+ T cells sorted from blood, obtained in a trial of the OX40 agonist ivuxolimab. These receptors all stem from an adult with an advanced solid tumor such as melanoma, head and neck, liver or kidney cancer.

V and J are TRBV5-4 and TRBJ1-1, with a possible D match to TRBD1 (6 bases). This CDR3 region has 15 residues. CDR1 SGHNT and CDR2 YYREEE come from the germline V gene (reference sequence). The germline V and J ends were trimmed by 4 bases and 3 bases, with 16 bases remaining between them. In DNA, the CDR3 is TGTGCCAGCAGCCCGGGCCAGGGGAGGGACACTGAAGCTTTCTTT. Amino acids: CASSPGQGRDTEAFF.

V usage is TRBV5-5 and J usage is TRBJ1-5, with 10 bases lining up with TRBD1. The V segment lost 4 bases and the J segment 6 bases; nucleotides outside the gene matches: 22. The CDR3 length is 20 residues. CDR1 and CDR2 (germline): SGHKS, YYEKEE (reference sequence). CDR3 sequence: CASSQTWSWDRGPGGQPQHF. DNA of the CDR3: TGTGCCAGCAGCCAGACTTGGAGTTGGGACAGGGGCCCCGGCGGTCAGCCCCAGCATTTT.

The V call is TRBV7-9, the J call TRBJ2-3; the D is unclear. This CDR3 has 16 amino acids. CDR1 and CDR2 from the germline V gene are SEHNR and FQNEAQ (reference sequence). V gave up 5 bases and J gave up 1 base, with 16 bases separating them. CDR3 coding DNA: TGTGCCAGCAGCGCACGATTAAACCAGCGCACAGATACGCAGTATTTT. Its protein is CASSARLNQRTDTQYF.

V and J are TRBV10-3 and TRBJ1-6; 10 bases line up with TRBD1. The CDR3 spans 14 residues. J gave up 9 bases and V 6 bases, and 5 bases lay outside the gene matches. Per the germline V gene, CDR1 is ENHRY and CDR2 is SYGVKD. DNA of the CDR3: TGTGCCATCAGGGGGACAGGGGTGGTTTCACCCCTCCACTTT. Protein sequence: CAIRGTGVVSPLHF.

The gene calls are TRBV6-4 and TRBJ1-2; TRBD1 matches 7 bases. V lost 8 bases to trimming and J lost 0 bases; unmatched junction nucleotides: 3. The CDR3 covers 13 residues. The germline V gene encodes CDR1 MRHNA and CDR2 SNTAGT. This CDR3 reads CASRDSANYGYTF. CDR3 bases: TGTGCCAGCCGGGACAGCGCTAACTATGGCTACACCTTC.